One sample yielded the 5 T cell receptor beta chains listed below, sequenced in a study of cytomegalovirus exposure and HLA in healthy donors. The assay was immunoSEQ multiplex PCR, and TCRdb's table has in-frame clones only and misses some. The sample consists of 200,000 or so clones, approximately 82% of them appearing once. Specimen: PBMCs. These receptor sequences come from a woman aged 25 to 39 in good health and CMV-seropositive.

CDR3 in amino acids: CASSPGLAGVTDTQYF. CDR3 nucleotide sequence: TGTGCCAGCAGCCCGGGACTAGCGGGCGTCACAGATACGCAGTATTTT. This chain uses TRBV5-4 with TRBJ2-3; 12 bases fit TRBD2. The CDR3 runs to 16 residues. Trimming at V came to 4 bases and at J to 2 bases, leaving 5 bases not matched to a gene. CDR1 and CDR2 from the germline V gene are SGHNT and YYREEE (reference sequence).

The chain recombines TRBV27 with TRBJ2-7; TRBD2 agrees at 12 bases. The germline V gene has CDR1 MNHEY and CDR2 SMNVEV (reference sequence). V was pared by 5 bases and J by 5 bases, with 10 bases of the junction left unmatched. The CDR3 loop spans 16 amino acids. The CDR3 reads CASSLLRTSGTNEQYF. CDR3 in DNA: TGTGCCAGCAGTCTCCTTAGGACTAGCGGGACAAACGAGCAGTACTTC.

The V gene is TRBV6-6, the J gene TRBJ2-7; D possibly corresponds to TRBD1 (6 bases). This CDR3 contains 16 residues. V lost 0 bases and J 3 bases, leaving 15 bases between the germline ends. The germline V gene has CDR1 MNHNY and CDR2 SVGAGI (reference sequence). CDR3 DNA: TGTGCCAGCAGTTACTCGACCTTGGACAGTCGCTACGAGCAGTACTTC. Translated: CASSYSTLDSRYEQYF.

V gene TRBV29-1 combines with J gene TRBJ1-1, with D maybe TRBD1 (6 bases). This CDR3 comprises 12 residues. The germline CDR1 and CDR2 sequences are SQVTM and ANQGSEA. The V and J ends lost 7 bases and 1 base respectively, with 10 bases between them. The CDR3 reads CSAYRANTEAFF. CDR3 DNA: TGCAGCGCCTACAGGGCGAACACTGAAGCTTTCTTT.

The rearrangement links TRBV5-6 to TRBJ1-1, with D possibly matching TRBD1 (6 bases). This CDR3 contains 15 residues. CDR1 and CDR2 (germline): SGHDT, YYEEEE. V gave up 3 bases and J gave up 1 base, with 13 bases separating them. The CDR3 sequence: CASSYFGRGNTEAFF. In DNA, the CDR3 is TGTGCCAGCAGCTATTTCGGCAGGGGGAACACTGAAGCTTTCTTT.